Described below is a single T cell receptor (beta chain) sequence and its context. The antigen is undetermined. After removal of 8 bases from V and 3 bases from J, the junction contained 2 bases not matched to a gene. Germline V CDR1 and CDR2: LNHDA, SQIVND (reference sequence). This CDR3 is 13 amino acids long. Among the donors, all were healthy bone marrow donors. The PCR ran on 60 Vbeta and 13 Jbeta primers. The assay was immunoSEQ multiplex PCR, and TCRdb's table has in-frame clones only and misses some. Its table lists approximately 92,000 clones. The data derive from a study of cytomegalovirus exposure and HLA in healthy donors. Study results and limitations: Across donors, most TCRs were seen rarely, yet some public ones were widespread. Some V segments could not be told apart, so they were left out, TRBV6-2 and TRBV6-3 among them.

The chain couples TRBV19 to TRBJ2-3; TRBD2 matches at 10 bases. This TCR came from a woman in her 30s in good health and CMV-seronegative. The sequenced material came from PBMCs. The CDR3 loop is CASGLAVTDTQYF. CDR3 in DNA: TGTGCCAGTGGACTAGCGGTAACAGATACGCAGTATTTT.